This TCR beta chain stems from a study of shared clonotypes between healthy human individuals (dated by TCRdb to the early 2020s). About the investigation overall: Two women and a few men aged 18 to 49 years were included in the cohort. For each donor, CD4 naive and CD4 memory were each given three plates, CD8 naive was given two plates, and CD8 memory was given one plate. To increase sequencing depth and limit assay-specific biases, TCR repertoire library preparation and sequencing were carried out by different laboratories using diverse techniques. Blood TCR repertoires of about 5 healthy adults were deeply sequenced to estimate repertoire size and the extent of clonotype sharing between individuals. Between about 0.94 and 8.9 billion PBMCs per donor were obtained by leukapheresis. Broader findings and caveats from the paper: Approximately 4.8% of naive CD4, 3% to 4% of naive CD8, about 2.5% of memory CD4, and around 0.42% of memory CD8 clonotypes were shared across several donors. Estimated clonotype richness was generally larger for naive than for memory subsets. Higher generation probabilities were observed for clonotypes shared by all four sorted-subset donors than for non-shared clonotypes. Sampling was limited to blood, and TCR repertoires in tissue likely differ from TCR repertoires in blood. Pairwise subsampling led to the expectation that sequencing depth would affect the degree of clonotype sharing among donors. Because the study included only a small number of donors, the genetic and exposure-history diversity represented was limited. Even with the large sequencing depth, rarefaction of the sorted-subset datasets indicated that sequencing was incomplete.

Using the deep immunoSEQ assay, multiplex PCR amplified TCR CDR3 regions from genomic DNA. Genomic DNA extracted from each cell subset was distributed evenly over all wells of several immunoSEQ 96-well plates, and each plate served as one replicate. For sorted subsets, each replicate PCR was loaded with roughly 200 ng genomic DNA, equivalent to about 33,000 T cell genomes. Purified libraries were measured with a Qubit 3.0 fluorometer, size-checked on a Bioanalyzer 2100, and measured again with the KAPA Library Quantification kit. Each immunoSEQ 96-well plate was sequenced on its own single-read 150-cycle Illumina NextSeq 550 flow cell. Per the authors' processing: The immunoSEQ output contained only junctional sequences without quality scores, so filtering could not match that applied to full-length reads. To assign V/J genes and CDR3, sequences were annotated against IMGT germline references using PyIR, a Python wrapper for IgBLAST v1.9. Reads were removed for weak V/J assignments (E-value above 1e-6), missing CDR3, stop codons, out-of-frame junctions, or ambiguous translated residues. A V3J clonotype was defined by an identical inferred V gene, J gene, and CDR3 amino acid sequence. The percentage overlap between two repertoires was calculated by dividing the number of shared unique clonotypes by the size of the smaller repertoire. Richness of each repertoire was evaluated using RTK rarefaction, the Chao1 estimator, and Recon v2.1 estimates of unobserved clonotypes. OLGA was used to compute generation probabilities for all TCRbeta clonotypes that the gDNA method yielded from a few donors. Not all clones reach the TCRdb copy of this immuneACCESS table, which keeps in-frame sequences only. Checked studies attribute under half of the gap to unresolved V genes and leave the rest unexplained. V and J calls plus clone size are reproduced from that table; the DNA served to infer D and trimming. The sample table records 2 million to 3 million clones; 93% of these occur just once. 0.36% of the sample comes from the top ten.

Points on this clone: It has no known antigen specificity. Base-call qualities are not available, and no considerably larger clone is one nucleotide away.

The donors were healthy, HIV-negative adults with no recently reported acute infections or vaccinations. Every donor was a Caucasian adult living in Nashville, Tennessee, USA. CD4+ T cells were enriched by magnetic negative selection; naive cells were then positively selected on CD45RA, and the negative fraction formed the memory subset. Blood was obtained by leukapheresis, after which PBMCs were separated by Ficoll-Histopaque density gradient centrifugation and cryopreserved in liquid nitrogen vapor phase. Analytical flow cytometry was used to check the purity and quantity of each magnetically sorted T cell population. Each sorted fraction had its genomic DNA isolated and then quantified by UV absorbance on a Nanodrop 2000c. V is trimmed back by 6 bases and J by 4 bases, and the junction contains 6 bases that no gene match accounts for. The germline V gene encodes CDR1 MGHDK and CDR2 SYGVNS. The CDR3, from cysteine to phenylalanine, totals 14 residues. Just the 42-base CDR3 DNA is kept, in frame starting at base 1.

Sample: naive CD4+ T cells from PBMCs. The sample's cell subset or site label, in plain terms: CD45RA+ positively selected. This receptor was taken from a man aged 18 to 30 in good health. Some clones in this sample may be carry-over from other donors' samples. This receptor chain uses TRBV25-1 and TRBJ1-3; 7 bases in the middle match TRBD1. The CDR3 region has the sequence CASRADRVGNTIYF. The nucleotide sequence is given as TGTGCCAGCAGGGCCGACAGGGTCGGAAACACCATATATTTT.